This T cell receptor (beta chain) was sequenced for a study of read filtering for tumor transcriptome and immune sequencing. The library was built from 400 to 500 ng RNA with molecular barcoded adaptors for alpha/delta and beta/gamma chains. Each CDR3 protein is one row after TCRdb ran MiXCR on the reads. The table lists over 45,000 distinct CDR3 sequences, 20% to 25% of them singletons, with about a sixth in the top ten. This clonotype has at least ten counts. The source is a donor aged 40 or older with multiple myeloma. Sequencing was done on a sample of a population of CD138-negative cells sorted from bone marrow.

CDR3 nucleotides: TGTGCCAGCAGTTTAGGCGGTGAAAAACTGTTTTTT. It yields the protein CASSLGGEKLFF. This chain uses TRBV12-3 or TRBV12-4 with TRBJ1-4; D not resolved. V shed 1 base and J shed 7 bases, with 4 bases lying between them. The CDR3 is made up of 12 amino acids.